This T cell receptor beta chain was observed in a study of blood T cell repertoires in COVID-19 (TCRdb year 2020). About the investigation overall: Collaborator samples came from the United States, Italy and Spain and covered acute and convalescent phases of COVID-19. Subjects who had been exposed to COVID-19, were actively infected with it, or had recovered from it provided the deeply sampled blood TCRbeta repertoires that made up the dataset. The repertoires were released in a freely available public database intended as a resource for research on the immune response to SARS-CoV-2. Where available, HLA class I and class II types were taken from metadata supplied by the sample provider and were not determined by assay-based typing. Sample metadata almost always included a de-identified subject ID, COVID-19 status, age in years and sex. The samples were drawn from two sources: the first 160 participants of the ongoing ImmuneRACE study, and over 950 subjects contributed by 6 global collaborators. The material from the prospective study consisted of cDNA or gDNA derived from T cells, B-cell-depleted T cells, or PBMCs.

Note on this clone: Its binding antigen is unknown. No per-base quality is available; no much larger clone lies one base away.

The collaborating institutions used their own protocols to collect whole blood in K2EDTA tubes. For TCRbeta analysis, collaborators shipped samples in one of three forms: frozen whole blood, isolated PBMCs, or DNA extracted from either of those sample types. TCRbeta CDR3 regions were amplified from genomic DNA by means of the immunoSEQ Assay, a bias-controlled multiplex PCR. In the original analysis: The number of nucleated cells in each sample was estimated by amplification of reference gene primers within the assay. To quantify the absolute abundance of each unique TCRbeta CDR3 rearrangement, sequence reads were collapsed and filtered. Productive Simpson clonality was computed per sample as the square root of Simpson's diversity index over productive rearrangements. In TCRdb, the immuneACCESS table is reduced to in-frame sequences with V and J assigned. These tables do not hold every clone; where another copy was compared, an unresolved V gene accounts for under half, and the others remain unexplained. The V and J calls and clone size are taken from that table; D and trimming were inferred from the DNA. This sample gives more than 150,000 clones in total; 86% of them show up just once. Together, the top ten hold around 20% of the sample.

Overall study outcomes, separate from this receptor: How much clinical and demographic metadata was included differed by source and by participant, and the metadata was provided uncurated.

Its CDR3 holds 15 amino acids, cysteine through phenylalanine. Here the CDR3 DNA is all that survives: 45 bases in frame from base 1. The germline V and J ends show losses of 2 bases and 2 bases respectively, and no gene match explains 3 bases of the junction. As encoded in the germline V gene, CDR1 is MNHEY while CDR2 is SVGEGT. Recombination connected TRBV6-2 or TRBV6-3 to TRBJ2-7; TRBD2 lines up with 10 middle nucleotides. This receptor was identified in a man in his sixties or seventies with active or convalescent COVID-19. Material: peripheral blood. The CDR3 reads CASSYRSGGAYEQYF. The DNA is TGTGCCAGCAGTTACAGGAGCGGGGGGGCCTACGAGCAGTACTTC.